This TCR beta chain was captured by sequencing in a study of blood T cell repertoires in COVID-19. Study as a whole: Sites across the United States, Italy and Spain contributed samples from acute and convalescent COVID-19. Sources were T cells, B-cell-depleted T cells, or PBMCs; the material itself was cDNA or gDNA.

In the original workflow: Reference gene primer amplification gave nucleated cell count estimates. The method was immunoSEQ multiplex PCR; TCRdb's version includes in-frame clones alone and lacks a portion of them. That table is the source of V, J and clone size, and D and trimming were worked out from the DNA. The sample shows some 210,000 clones, about 88% of them seen only once. Trimming took off 0 bases at V and 9 bases at J, with 10 bases between the two ends. Germline V CDR1 and CDR2: SGHKS, YYEKEE (reference sequence). The CDR3 contains 14 residues. Sequencing input: peripheral blood. The receptor comes from a woman aged 40 to 50 with acute or convalescent COVID-19. J is TRBJ1-6 and V is TRBV5-5; D not certain. CDR3 residues: CASSLDRVLSPLHF. The CDR3 region has the DNA TGTGCCAGCAGCTTGGACCGGGTTCTTTCACCCCTCCACTTT.